This TCR beta chain was identified in a study of blood T cell repertoires in COVID-19 (TCRdb year 2020). The study in broad terms: Collaborator samples came from the United States, Italy and Spain and covered acute and convalescent phases of COVID-19. The samples were drawn from the first 160 participants of the ongoing ImmuneRACE study and from some 1,300 subjects provided by 6 global collaborators. The repertoires were made available in a free public database intended to serve as a resource for research on the immune response to SARS-CoV-2. Where available, HLA class I and class II types were obtained from metadata supplied by the sample provider rather than from assay-based typing. Deeply sampled blood TCRbeta repertoires from subjects exposed to, actively infected with, or recovered from COVID-19 were included in the dataset. The material from the prospective study consisted of cDNA or gDNA derived from T cells, B-cell-depleted T cells, or PBMCs. The sample metadata nearly always contained a de-identified subject ID, COVID-19 status, age in years and sex. The paper as a whole reports these results and caveats: Clinical and demographic metadata were provided uncurated, with the amount varying by source and participant.

TCRbeta CDR3 regions were amplified from genomic DNA using the immunoSEQ Assay, a bias-controlled multiplex PCR. Per the authors' processing: Within the assay, amplification of reference gene primers was used to estimate how many nucleated cells each sample contained. Sequence reads were collapsed and filtered to measure the absolute abundance of every unique TCRbeta CDR3 rearrangement. For each sample, productive Simpson clonality was calculated as the square root of Simpson's diversity index over productive rearrangements. Here the immuneACCESS table is served through TCRdb, limited to in-frame sequences with V and J called. Missing clones are a known gap in these copies; in checked studies unresolved V genes cover under half, and the rest lacks a known reason. V and J calls and clone size are those listed in that table; D and trimming were worked out from the DNA. The sample table holds roughly 100,000 clones, of which approximately 80% were seen once. The top ten constitute approximately 3.5% of the sample.

On this clone itself: What antigen it recognizes has not been identified. Per-nucleotide qualities are absent, and no much larger clonotype sits a single base away.

Ends trimmed: V by 3 bases, J by 4 bases; bases unmatched to a gene: 1. CDR1 and CDR2 were assigned from the germline V gene as MNHNS and SASEGT. From cysteine to phenylalanine, the CDR3 is 14 amino acids long. Of the read, only the CDR3 DNA is kept; its 42 bases are in frame from base 1. Collaborating institutions collected whole blood in K2EDTA tubes following their own protocols. For TCRbeta analysis, collaborator samples were shipped as frozen whole blood, as isolated PBMCs, or as DNA extracted from either sample type. The sequence was collected from a woman aged 80 or older with active or convalescent COVID-19. The chain is made from TRBV6-1 and TRBJ2-5; TRBD1 agrees with 11 junctional bases. The sequencing input was peripheral blood. This receptor has the CDR3 CASSEGTGGETQYF. The sequenced DNA: TGTGCCAGCAGTGAGGGGACAGGGGGAGAGACCCAGTACTTC.